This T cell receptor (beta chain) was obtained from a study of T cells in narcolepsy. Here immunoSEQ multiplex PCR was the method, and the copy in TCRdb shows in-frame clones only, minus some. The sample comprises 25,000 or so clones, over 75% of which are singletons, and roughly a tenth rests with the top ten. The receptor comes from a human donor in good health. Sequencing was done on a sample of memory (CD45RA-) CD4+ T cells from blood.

The CDR3 loop reads CASSSGQVRSYTEAFF. In DNA, the CDR3 is TGCGCCAGCAGCTCCGGACAGGTTCGGAGTTACACTGAAGCTTTCTTT. The J gene is TRBJ1-1, the V gene TRBV5-1; 7 bases agree with TRBD1. The V and J ends lost 3 bases and 3 bases, in that order; junction bases with no gene match: 11. CDR1 is SGHRS and CDR2 is YFSETQ in the germline V gene. The CDR3 extends over 16 amino acids.